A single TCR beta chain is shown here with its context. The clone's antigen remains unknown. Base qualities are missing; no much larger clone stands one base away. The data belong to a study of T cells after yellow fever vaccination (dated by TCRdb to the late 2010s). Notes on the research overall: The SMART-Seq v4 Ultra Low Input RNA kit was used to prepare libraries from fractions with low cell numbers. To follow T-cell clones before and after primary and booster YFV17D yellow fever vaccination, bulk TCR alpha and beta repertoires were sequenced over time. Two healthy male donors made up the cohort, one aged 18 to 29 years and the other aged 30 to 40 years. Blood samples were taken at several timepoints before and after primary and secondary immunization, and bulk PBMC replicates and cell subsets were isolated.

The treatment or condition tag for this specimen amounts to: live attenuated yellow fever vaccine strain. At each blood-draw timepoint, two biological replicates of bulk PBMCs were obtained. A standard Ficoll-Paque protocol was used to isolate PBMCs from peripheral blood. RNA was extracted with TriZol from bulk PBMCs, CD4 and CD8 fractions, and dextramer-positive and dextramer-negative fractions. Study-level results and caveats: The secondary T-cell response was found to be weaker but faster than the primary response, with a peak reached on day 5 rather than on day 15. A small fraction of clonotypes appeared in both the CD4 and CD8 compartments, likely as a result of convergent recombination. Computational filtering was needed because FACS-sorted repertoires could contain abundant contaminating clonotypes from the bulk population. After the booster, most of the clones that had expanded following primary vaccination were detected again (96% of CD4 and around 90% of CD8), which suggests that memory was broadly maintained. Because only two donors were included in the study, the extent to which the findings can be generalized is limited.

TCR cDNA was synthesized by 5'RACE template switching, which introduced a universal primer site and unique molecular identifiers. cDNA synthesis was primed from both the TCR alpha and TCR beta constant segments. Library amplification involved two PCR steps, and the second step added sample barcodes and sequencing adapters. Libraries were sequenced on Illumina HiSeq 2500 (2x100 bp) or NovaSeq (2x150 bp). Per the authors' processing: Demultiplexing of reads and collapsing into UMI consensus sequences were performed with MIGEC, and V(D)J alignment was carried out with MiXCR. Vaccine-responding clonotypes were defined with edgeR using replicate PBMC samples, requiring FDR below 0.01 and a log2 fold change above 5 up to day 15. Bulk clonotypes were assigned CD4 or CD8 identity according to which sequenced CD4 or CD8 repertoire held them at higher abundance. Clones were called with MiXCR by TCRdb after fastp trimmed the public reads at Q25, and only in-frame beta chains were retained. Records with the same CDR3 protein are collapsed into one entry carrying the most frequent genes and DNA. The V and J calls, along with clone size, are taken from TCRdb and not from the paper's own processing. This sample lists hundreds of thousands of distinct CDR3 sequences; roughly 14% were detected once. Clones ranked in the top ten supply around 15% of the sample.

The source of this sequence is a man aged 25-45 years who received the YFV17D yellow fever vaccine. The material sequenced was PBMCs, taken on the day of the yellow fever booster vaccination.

The CDR3: CSVEDRQRYGYTF. Read as DNA, the sequence is TGCAGCGTTGAAGACAGACAGAGGTATGGCTACACCTTC. This receptor chain uses TRBV29-1 and TRBJ1-2, with TRBD1 as a weak D call on 5 bases. CDR1 SQVTM and CDR2 ANQGSEA are derived from the germline V gene. The CDR3 holds 13 amino acids from the cysteine to the phenylalanine. Of the read, only the CDR3 DNA is kept; its 39 bases are in frame from base 1. The V end loses 0 bases and the J end loses 5 bases, and a stretch of 10 bases separates them.